What follows describes a single T cell receptor beta chain. This sample stems from a study of blood T cell repertoires in COVID-19. V lost 3 bases and J lost 2, with 7 bases in between. Germline V CDR1 and CDR2: LNHDA, SQIVND (reference sequence). CDR3 length: 13 residues. Clones were read by immunoSEQ multiplex PCR, and TCRdb kept only the in-frame ones, dropping some. Of under 200,000 clones in the sample, over 80% were seen once. The sample was peripheral blood. The chain combines TRBV19 with TRBJ1-2; no reliable D call. This clonotype was sampled from a woman of 80 years or more with active or convalescent COVID-19. The CDR3 sequence: CASSMRRNYGYTF. As DNA, the CDR3 is TGTGCCAGTAGTATGAGGCGGAACTATGGCTACACCTTC.